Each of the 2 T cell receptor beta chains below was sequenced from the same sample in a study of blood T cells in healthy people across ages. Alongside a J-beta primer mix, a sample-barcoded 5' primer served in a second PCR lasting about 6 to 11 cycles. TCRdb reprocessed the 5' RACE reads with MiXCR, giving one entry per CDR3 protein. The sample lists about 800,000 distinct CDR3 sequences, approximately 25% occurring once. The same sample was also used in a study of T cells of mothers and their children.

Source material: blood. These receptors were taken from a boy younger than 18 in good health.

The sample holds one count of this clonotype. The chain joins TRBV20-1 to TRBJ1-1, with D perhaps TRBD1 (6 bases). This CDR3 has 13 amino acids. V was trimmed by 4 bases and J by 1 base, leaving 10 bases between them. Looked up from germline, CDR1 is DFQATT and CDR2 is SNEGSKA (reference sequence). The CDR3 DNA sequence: TGCAGTGCTACCCCGACAGGGAACACTGAAGCTTTCTTT. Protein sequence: CSATPTGNTEAFF.

CDR3 loop: CASSLDGSLQAETQYF. CDR3 coding DNA: TGCGCCAGCAGCTTGGATGGCTCTCTACAAGCGGAGACCCAGTACTTC. The chain couples TRBV5-1 to TRBJ2-5; D remains ambiguous. V was cut by 0 bases and J by 5 bases, with 17 bases left in between. This CDR3 region has 16 residues. Germline V gene sequence: CDR1 SGHRS, CDR2 YFSETQ.